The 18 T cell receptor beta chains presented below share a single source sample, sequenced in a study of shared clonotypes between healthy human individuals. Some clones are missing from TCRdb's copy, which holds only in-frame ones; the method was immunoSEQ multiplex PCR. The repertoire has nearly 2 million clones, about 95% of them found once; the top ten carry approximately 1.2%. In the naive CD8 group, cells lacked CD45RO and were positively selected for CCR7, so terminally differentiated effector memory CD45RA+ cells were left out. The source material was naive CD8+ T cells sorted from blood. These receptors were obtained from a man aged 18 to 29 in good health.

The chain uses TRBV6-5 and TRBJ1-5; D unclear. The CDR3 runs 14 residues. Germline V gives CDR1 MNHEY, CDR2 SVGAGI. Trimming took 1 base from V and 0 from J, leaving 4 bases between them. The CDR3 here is CASSYFDSNQPQHF. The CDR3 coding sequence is TGTGCCAGCAGTTACTTCGATAGCAATCAGCCCCAGCATTTT.

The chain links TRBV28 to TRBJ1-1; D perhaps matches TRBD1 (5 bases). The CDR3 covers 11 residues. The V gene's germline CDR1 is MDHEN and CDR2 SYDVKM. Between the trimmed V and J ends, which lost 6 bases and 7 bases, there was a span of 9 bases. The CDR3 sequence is CASSPGGEAFF. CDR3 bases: TGTGCCAGCAGCCCCGGGGGTGAAGCTTTCTTT.

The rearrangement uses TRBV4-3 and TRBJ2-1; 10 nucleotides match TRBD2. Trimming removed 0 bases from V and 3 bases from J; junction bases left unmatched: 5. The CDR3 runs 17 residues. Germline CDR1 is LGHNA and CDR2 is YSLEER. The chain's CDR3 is CASSQDYASGSYNEQFF. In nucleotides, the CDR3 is TGCGCCAGCAGCCAAGATTATGCTAGCGGGAGCTACAATGAGCAGTTCTTC.

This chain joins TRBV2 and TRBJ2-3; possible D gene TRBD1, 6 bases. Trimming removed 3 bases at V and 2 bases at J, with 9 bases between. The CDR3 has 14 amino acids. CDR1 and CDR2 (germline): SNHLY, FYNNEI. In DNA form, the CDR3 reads TGTGCCAGCAGTGAGCCAGGGGTCACAGATACGCAGTATTTT. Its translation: CASSEPGVTDTQYF.

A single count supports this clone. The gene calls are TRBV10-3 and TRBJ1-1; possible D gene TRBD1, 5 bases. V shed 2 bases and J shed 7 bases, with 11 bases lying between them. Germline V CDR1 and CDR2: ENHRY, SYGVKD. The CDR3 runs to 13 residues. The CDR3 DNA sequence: TGTGCCATCAGTGAGAGGACGGGGGTTGAAGCTTTCTTT. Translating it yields CAISERTGVEAFF.

CDR3 loop: CASSSPEGGTGELFF. Written as DNA, the CDR3 is TGTGCCAGCAGCTCCCCCGAGGGCGGCACCGGGGAGCTGTTTTTT. This rearrangement joins TRBV13 to TRBJ2-2; possibly TRBD2 for D (5 bases). Germline V CDR1 and CDR2: PRHDT, FYEKMQ (reference sequence). The CDR3 is 15 amino acids. V was clipped by 4 bases and J by 4 bases, with 13 bases between them.

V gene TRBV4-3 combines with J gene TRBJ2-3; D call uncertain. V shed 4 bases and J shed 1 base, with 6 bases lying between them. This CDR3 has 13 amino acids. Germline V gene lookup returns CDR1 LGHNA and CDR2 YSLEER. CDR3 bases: TGCGCCAGCAGCCTGTCGCGCACAGATACGCAGTATTTT. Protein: CASSLSRTDTQYF.

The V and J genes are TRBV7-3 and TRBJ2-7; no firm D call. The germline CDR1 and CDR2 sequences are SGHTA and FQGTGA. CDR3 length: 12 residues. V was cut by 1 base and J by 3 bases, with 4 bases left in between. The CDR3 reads CASSLNGYEQYF. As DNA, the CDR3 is TGTGCCAGCAGCTTAAACGGCTACGAGCAGTACTTC.

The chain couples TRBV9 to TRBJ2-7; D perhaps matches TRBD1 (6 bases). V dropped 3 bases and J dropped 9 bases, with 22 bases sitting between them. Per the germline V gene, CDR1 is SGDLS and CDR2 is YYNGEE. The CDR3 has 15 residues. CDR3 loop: CASSATGGGDYRQYF. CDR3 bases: TGTGCCAGCAGCGCTACTGGGGGCGGAGATTATCGGCAGTACTTC.

The CDR3 nucleotides are TGTGCCAGTAGTGGACTAGCGGGGGGGGAGACCCAGTACTTC. Its translation: CASSGLAGGETQYF. The rearrangement joins TRBV19 to TRBJ2-5; 15 bases are a match to TRBD2. The germline CDR1 and CDR2 sequences are LNHDA and SQIVND (reference sequence). This CDR3 region has 14 residues. V lost 5 bases and J lost 5; bases outside the gene matches: 0.

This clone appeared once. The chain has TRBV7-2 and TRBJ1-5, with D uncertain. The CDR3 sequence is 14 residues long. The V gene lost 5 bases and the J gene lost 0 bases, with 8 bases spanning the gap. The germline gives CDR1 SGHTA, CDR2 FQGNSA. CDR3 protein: CASSPPNSNQPQHF. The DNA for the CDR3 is TGTGCCAGCAGCCCCCCCAATAGCAATCAGCCCCAGCATTTT.

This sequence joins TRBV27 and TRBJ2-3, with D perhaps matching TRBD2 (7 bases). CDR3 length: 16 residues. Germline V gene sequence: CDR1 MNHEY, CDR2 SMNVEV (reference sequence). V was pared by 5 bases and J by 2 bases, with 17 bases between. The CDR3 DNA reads TGTGCCAGCAGTCCCTTACGGGGGGCTACCACAGATACGCAGTATTTT. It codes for CASSPLRGATTDTQYF.

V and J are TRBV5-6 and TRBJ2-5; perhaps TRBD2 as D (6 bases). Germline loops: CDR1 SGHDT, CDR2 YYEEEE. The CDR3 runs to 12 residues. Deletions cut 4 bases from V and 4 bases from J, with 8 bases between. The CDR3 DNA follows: TGTGCCAGCAGCGGAGGGGCAGAGACCCAGTACTTC. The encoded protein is CASSGGAETQYF.

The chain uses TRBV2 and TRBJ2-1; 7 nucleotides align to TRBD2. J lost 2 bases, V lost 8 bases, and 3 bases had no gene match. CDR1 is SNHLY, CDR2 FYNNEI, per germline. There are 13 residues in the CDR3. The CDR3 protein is CASVTSTYNEQFF. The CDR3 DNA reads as TGTGCCAGCGTGACTAGCACCTACAATGAGCAGTTCTTC.

The CDR3 reads CASSQEEAGNYNEQFF. The CDR3 DNA reads as TGCGCCAGCAGCCAAGAGGAGGCGGGGAACTACAATGAGCAGTTCTTC. The chain joins TRBV4-3 to TRBJ2-1, with D maybe TRBD2 (6 bases). V dropped 0 bases and J dropped 3 bases, with 12 bases sitting between them. Germline CDR1 is LGHNA and CDR2 is YSLEER. The CDR3 is 16 amino acids.

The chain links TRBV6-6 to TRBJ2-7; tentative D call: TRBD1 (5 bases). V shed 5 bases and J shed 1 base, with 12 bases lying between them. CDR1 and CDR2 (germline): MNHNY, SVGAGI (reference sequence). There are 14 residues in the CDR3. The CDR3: CASSPNRISYEQYF. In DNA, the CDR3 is TGTGCCAGCAGTCCCAACAGGATTTCCTACGAGCAGTACTTC.

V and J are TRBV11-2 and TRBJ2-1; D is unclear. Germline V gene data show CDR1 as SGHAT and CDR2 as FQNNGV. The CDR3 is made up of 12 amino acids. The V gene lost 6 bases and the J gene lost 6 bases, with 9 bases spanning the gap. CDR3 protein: CASRQPGNEQFF. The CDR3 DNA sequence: TGTGCCAGCAGACAGCCCGGCAATGAGCAGTTCTTC.

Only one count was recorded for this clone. The CDR3 coding sequence is TGTGCCAGCAGCTTGGCGGGGACAGGGGATTCACCCCTCCACTTT. Translating gives CASSLAGTGDSPLHF. The chain uses TRBV5-6 and TRBJ1-6; 10 bases match TRBD1. This CDR3 is built from 15 residues. The V and J ends lost 0 bases and 8 bases, in that order; junction bases with no gene match: 2. CDR1 and CDR2 from the germline V gene are SGHDT and YYEEEE.